This T cell receptor (beta chain) was sequenced for a study of T cell repertoires in cytomegalovirus infection. Study details: Shared public TCR beta signatures pointed to both CMV infection and a matching HLA type.

Notes on the study in general: The ex vivo response was dominated by HLA-C-restricted CMV-specific TCR beta clonotypes. Cumulative public TCR beta family frequency identified CMV carriers with the relevant HLA.

TCRdb recomputed calls from the reads with MiXCR, one row per CDR3 protein. Here the sample spans 200,000 to 250,000 distinct CDR3 sequences, roughly 20% being singletons. This clonotype showed up just a few times. No antigen is known for it. The germline CDR1 and CDR2 sequences are DFQATT and SNEGSKA (reference sequence). The CDR3 has 13 amino acids. V lost 3 bases and J lost 3, with 9 bases in between. Sequenced input: CD8+ T cells from PBMCs. The chain is built from TRBV20-1 and TRBJ2-1; D remains ambiguous. The receptor was derived from a human donor in good health (CMV status not recorded). Some clones in this sample may be carry-over from other donors' samples. CDR3 in DNA: TGCAGTGCTAGTTGGCTGGACTACAATGAGCAGTTCTTC. Translating it yields CSASWLDYNEQFF.